The clone carrying this TCR beta chain was counted only a few times. The data were taken from a study of blood T cell repertoires in COVID-19. Method: immunoSEQ multiplex PCR; TCRdb's copy keeps in-frame clones and lacks some. The sample lists about 260,000 clones; about 90% were seen once. V shed 3 bases and J 7 bases; nucleotides not matched to a gene: 10. This CDR3 region has 15 residues. Germline CDR1 and CDR2: KGHDR and SFDVKD. The TCR was taken from a man aged 50 to 59 who had been exposed to COVID-19. The V call is TRBV24-1, the J call TRBJ1-2; 7 bases map to TRBD1. Material for sequencing was PBMCs or T cells enriched from blood (not recorded which). The CDR3 loop is CATSDPRQGKAGYTF. The CDR3 DNA follows: TGTGCCACCAGTGATCCCCGACAGGGAAAAGCTGGCTACACCTTC.